Listed below are T cell receptor beta chains from one sample, sequenced in a study of shared T cell receptors in the human thymus. Using immunoSEQ multiplex PCR, the repertoire was profiled, and TCRdb retains in-frame clones only, with some absent. This table holds about 660,000 clones, 70% to 90% found once. These records were also assigned to another study, of human thymus T cells.

Material for sequencing was thymocytes. The receptor source for this set is a boy under three years old with a congenital heart defect. The CDR3 runs from the conserved cysteine through the conserved F or W. Fields, in order: D gene, V gene, clone size, J gene, CDR3 DNA, CDR3 protein. The D gene is left open where the match is weak. The size of a clone is reported for some rows only, either as once, few or many, or as a class for expanded clones.

>-|TRBV28|-|TRBJ1-5
TGTGCCAGCAGTTTCAAGGGGCTCTATAGCAATCAGCCCCAGCATTTT
CASSFKGLYSNQPQHF
>-|TRBV5-4|-|TRBJ2-3
TGTGCCAGCAGCCGGGACTGTCACACAGATACGCAGTATTTT
CASSRDCHTDTQYF
>-|TRBV5-6|-|TRBJ2-1
TGTGCCAGCAGCTTGGAGCAGGGGGAGCAGTTCTTC
CASSLEQGEQFF
>TRBD2|TRBV4-1|-|TRBJ2-2
TGCGCCAGCAGCCAAGATCGGAATGGACTAGCGGGAATCGCCGGGGAGCTGTTTTTT
CASSQDRNGLAGIAGELFF
>-|TRBV10-3|-|TRBJ1-2
TGTGCCATCAGGGGCACAGGGTCCTATGGCTACACCTTC
CAIRGTGSYGYTF
>TRBD1|TRBV6-1|-|TRBJ1-2
TGTGCCAGCAGGCCTGGGACAGACTATGGCTACACCTTC
CASRPGTDYGYTF
>-|TRBV15|-|TRBJ1-2
TGTGCCACCAGCGAAGGGGACTATGGCTACACCTTC
CATSEGDYGYTF
>TRBD1|TRBV4-2|-|TRBJ1-1
TGTGCCAGCAGACCGGGGGGGACAGGGGGCTTTTGGTTCACTGAAGCTTTCTTT
CASRPGGTGGFWFTEAFF
>TRBD2|TRBV6-5|-|TRBJ2-3
TGTGCCAGCAGCGGACTAGCGGGCACAGATACGCAGTATTTT
CASSGLAGTDTQYF
>TRBD1|TRBV7-7|-|TRBJ2-1
TGTGCTAGCAGCTTATTGACAGGGCCCCCCTACAATGAGCAGTTCTTC
CASSLLTGPPYNEQFF
>-|TRBV14|few|TRBJ1-3
TGTGCCAGCAGCCGCTGGGGGCACTCTGGAAACACCATATATTTT
CASSRWGHSGNTIYF
>-|TRBV18|-|TRBJ1-2
TGTGCCAGCTCACCATTATCCGGGAACTATGGCTACACCTTC
CASSPLSGNYGYTF
>TRBD1|TRBV15|-|TRBJ1-1
TGTGCCACCAGCACCAACGCAGGGGGCACTGAAGCTTTCTTT
CATSTNAGGTEAFF
>TRBD2|TRBV9|-|TRBJ2-7
TGTGCCAGCAGCCCAGGACTAGCGGGGGAGAATTGTAGGTCTTACGAGCAGTACTTC
CASSPGLAGENCRSYEQYF
>-|TRBV7-9|-|TRBJ2-2
TGTGCCAGCAGCCCTTCCCTAGTGGCGAACACCGGGGAGCTGTTTTTT
CASSPSLVANTGELFF
>TRBD2|TRBV11-3|-|TRBJ2-7
TGTGCCAGCAGCAGTAGCGGGAATTTCGACGAGCAGTACTTC
CASSSSGNFDEQYF
>TRBD1|TRBV7-2|-|TRBJ1-6
TGTGCCAGCAGCTTACAGGGGGCCAAGAATTCACCCCTCCACTTT
CASSLQGAKNSPLHF